This T cell receptor beta chain was obtained from a study of shared clonotypes between healthy human individuals. TCRdb's table, derived via immunoSEQ multiplex PCR, lists solely in-frame clones and lacks some. The table includes approximately 840,000 clones, 96% detected once. This CDR3 spans 13 amino acids. The germline gives CDR1 SQVTM, CDR2 ANQGSEA. The V segment lost 4 bases and the J segment 6 bases; nucleotides outside the gene matches: 6. Naive CD8 cells lacked CD45RO and underwent positive selection for CCR7, leaving out terminally differentiated effector memory CD45RA+ cells. Points from the study as a whole: Among donors, the sharing of clonotypes was expected to be influenced by sequencing depth. There were few donors, and this limited the genetic and exposure-history diversity represented.

A remark on this clone: Its specificity is not known.

This TCR was recovered from a man younger than 40 in good health. The chain recombines TRBV29-1 with TRBJ2-7; TRBD1 matches 10 bases. Sequencing was carried out using naive CD8+ T cells sorted from blood. This chain's CDR3 is CSVARQGAGEQYF. The CDR3 DNA is TGCAGCGTTGCTAGACAGGGGGCAGGCGAGCAGTACTTC.